This TCR beta chain was captured in a study of cytomegalovirus exposure and HLA in healthy donors. The V gene end was trimmed by 0 bases and the J gene end by 5 bases; junction bases not matched to a gene: 5. CDR3 length: 16 amino acids. Germline assignment: CDR1 SGHNT and CDR2 YYREEE (reference sequence). Generated by immunoSEQ multiplex PCR, the TCRdb table keeps only in-frame clones and is missing some. This table holds 35,000 to 50,000 clones, roughly 93% found once. Notes on the study in general: The classifier reportedly diagnosed cytomegalovirus status with high sensitivity and specificity.

Regarding this clone: Antigen: not known.

The chain uses TRBV5-4 and TRBJ2-3; 11 positions agree with TRBD2. This receptor was identified in a woman aged 18-29 years in good health and CMV-seronegative. What was sequenced was PBMCs. CDR3 DNA sequence: TGTGCCAGCAGCTTGGCCGGGACTAGCGGTGGAGATACGCAGTATTTT. It encodes CASSLAGTSGGDTQYF.